The 29 T cell receptor beta chains below come from one sample, sequenced in a study of OX40 agonist ivuxolimab in advanced cancers. Assay used: immunoSEQ multiplex PCR; TCRdb lists only in-frame clones, some missing. Of around 18,000 clones detected, roughly 72% appear once; the ten largest clones hold approximately 25%. The sample in question was CD4+ or CD8+ T cells sorted from blood, obtained in a trial of the OX40 agonist ivuxolimab. These receptors originate from an adult with an advanced solid tumor such as melanoma, head and neck, liver or kidney cancer.

This sequence joins TRBV6-5 and TRBJ2-2; D call uncertain. Germline CDR1 is MNHEY and CDR2 is SVGAGI. Trimming left V 4 bases short and J 7 bases short, with 13 bases between. This CDR3 contains 14 residues. CDR3 DNA sequence: TGTGCCAGCAGTTTTACGGACGGCGTCGGGGAGCTGTTTTTT. Its protein product is CASSFTDGVGELFF.

The chain carries TRBV15 and TRBJ2-7; unclear D gene. The germline V gene has CDR1 LNHNV and CDR2 YYDKDF (reference sequence). The V and J ends lost 1 base and 3 bases respectively, with 10 bases between them. CDR3 length: 14 amino acids. The CDR3 nucleotides read TGTGCCACCAGCAGAGGACGGAATCTCTACGAGCAGTACTTC. Its translation: CATSRGRNLYEQYF. Full variable domain (missing parts from reference TRBV15 and TRBJ2-7): DAMVIQNPRYQVTQFGKPVTLSCSQTLNHNVMYWYQQKSSQAPKLLFHYYDKDFNNEADTPDNFQSRRPNTSFCFLDIRSPGLGDTAMYLCATSRGRNLYEQYFGPGTRLTVT.

The chain links TRBV30 to TRBJ1-2; D possibly corresponds to TRBD1 (6 bases). This CDR3 comprises 14 residues. Between the trimmed V and J ends, which lost 0 bases and 5 bases, there was a span of 13 bases. In germline, CDR1 is GTSNPN, CDR2 SVGIG (reference sequence). The CDR3 is CAWSVLRGQYGYTF. For the CDR3, the DNA is TGTGCCTGGAGTGTACTTCGGGGGCAGTATGGCTACACCTTC. The full variable domain, in which reference TRBV30 and TRBJ1-2 provide the parts outside the CDR3, is SQTIHQWPATLVQPVGSPLSLECTVEGTSNPNLYWYRQAAGRGLQLLFYSVGIGQISSEVPQNLSASRPQDRQFILSSKKLLLSDSGFYLCAWSVLRGQYGYTFGSGTRLTVV.

The sample holds a few counts of this clone. The chain recombines TRBV7-6 with TRBJ2-7; D might be TRBD1 or TRBD2, each matching 6 bases. The CDR3 runs to 11 residues. Germline V gene sequence: CDR1 SGHVS, CDR2 FNYEAQ. V lost 5 bases and J 6 bases, leaving 8 bases between the germline ends. CDR3 amino acids: CASSGGGEQYF. The CDR3 nucleotides read TGTGCCAGCAGCGGAGGGGGCGAGCAGTACTTC.

This clone was counted between two and nine times. The genes are TRBV7-3 and TRBJ1-2; a possible D gene is TRBD1 (6 bases). The CDR3 loop spans 14 amino acids. V was trimmed by 5 bases and J by 6 bases, leaving 16 bases between them. CDR1 is SGHTA and CDR2 is FQGTGA in the germline V gene. In DNA form, the CDR3 reads TGTGCCAGCAGCCTCATAGGACAGCCTGATGGCTACACCTTC. Amino acids: CASSLIGQPDGYTF.

This chain links TRBV5-1 with TRBJ2-2; D is unresolved. The germline V gene has CDR1 SGHRS and CDR2 YFSETQ. The V end was cut by 2 bases, the J end by 4 bases, with 6 bases between. This CDR3 has 13 residues. In DNA form, the CDR3 reads TGCGCCAGCAGCTTTCAGAGCACCGGGGAGCTGTTTTTT. Residues: CASSFQSTGELFF.

The chain recombines TRBV7-8 with TRBJ1-5, with D unclear. Germline assignment: CDR1 SGHVS and CDR2 FQNEAQ. Trimming shortened V by 5 bases and J by 1 base, and 9 bases separated the two germline ends. The CDR3 sequence is 14 residues long. CDR3 amino acids: CASSPVGSNQPQHF. The CDR3 DNA is TGTGCCAGCAGCCCGGTCGGCAGCAATCAGCCCCAGCATTTT.

The V call is TRBV28, the J call TRBJ1-5; TRBD1 is a possible D gene (5 bases). The germline V gene encodes CDR1 MDHEN and CDR2 SYDVKM. The CDR3 is made up of 15 amino acids. Trimming took 7 bases from V and 6 from J, leaving 19 bases between them. CDR3 DNA: TGTGCCAGCACTTTGGGGAGCTGGGACCGTCAGCCCCAGCATTTT. Translated, it gives CASTLGSWDRQPQHF.

This clone turned up a few times. The V call is TRBV9, the J call TRBJ2-1, with TRBD2 identical over 10 bases. The CDR3 is 15 residues long. V lost 0 bases and J lost 7; bases outside the gene matches: 4. Germline V gene sequence: CDR1 SGDLS, CDR2 YYNGEE. This CDR3 is CASSVGLSGGNEQFF. Written as DNA, the CDR3 is TGTGCCAGCAGCGTAGGTCTTAGCGGGGGGAATGAGCAGTTCTTC.

The chain recombines TRBV29-1 with TRBJ2-6; 9 bases align to TRBD1. After removal of 5 bases from V and 2 bases from J, the junction contained 7 bases not matched to a gene. The CDR3 extends over 16 amino acids. Looked up from germline, CDR1 is SQVTM and CDR2 is ANQGSEA. The CDR3 spells CSVRDRAEAGANVLTF. The CDR3 DNA follows: TGCAGCGTTAGGGACAGGGCCGAGGCTGGGGCCAACGTCCTGACTTTC.

The J gene is TRBJ2-2, the V gene TRBV15, with 8 bases that match TRBD2. Per the germline V gene, CDR1 is LNHNV and CDR2 is YYDKDF (reference sequence). The V and J ends lost 3 bases and 0 bases, in that order; junction bases with no gene match: 3. This CDR3 has 16 amino acids. CDR3 sequence: CATSSQLAANTGELFF. The DNA of the CDR3 is TGTGCCACCAGCAGCCAACTAGCGGCGAACACCGGGGAGCTGTTTTTT.

This clone was seen only a few times. The V gene is TRBV21-1, the J gene TRBJ2-5; the table's D call TRBD2 went unverified against the DNA. TRBV21-1 is noted as a pseudogene. This CDR3 is built from 15 residues. In nucleotides, the CDR3 is TGTGCCAGCAGCCATGGCAGCGGGGGGGCAGAGACCCAGTACTTC. It encodes CASSHGSGGAETQYF.

The rearrangement uses TRBV7-6 and TRBJ2-7; D is uncertain. Trimming pared 2 bases from V and 1 base from J, leaving 18 bases between. Germline CDR1 SGHVS, CDR2 FNYEAQ. This CDR3 contains 17 residues. The CDR3 DNA sequence: TGTGCCAGCAGCTTATATGAGCTAGACCCGACTTCCTACGAGCAGTACTTC. Translating gives CASSLYELDPTSYEQYF.

V usage is TRBV5-6 and J usage is TRBJ2-1; 10 bases match TRBD1. J lost 10 bases, V lost 5 bases, and 9 bases had no gene match. Germline CDR1 is SGHDT and CDR2 is YYEEEE. The CDR3 sequence is 14 residues long. The CDR3 loop is CASSLRDRGIEQFF. In DNA form, the CDR3 reads TGTGCCAGCAGTCTCCGGGACAGGGGTATCGAGCAGTTCTTC.

By sample fraction, this clone is medium-sized. CDR3 amino acids: CASSLGSYEQYF. The CDR3 nucleotides are TGTGCCAGCAGCTTAGGCTCCTACGAGCAGTACTTC. The chain recombines TRBV7-9 with TRBJ2-7; D ambiguous. In germline, CDR1 is SEHNR, CDR2 FQNEAQ (reference sequence). This CDR3 region has 12 residues. Trimming took off 1 base at V and 0 bases at J, with 1 base between the two ends.

The J gene is TRBJ2-7, the V gene TRBV9; possibly TRBD1 or TRBD2 for D (5 bases each). Deletions cut 3 bases from V and 2 bases from J, with 12 bases between. The germline CDR1 and CDR2 sequences are SGDLS and YYNGEE. The CDR3 consists of 14 residues. The CDR3 here is CASSEGWGTYEQYF. The CDR3 DNA follows: TGTGCCAGCAGCGAGGGATGGGGGACCTACGAGCAGTACTTC.

This chain connects TRBV6-5 to TRBJ2-3, with D perhaps matching TRBD1 or TRBD2 (6 bases each). Trimming removed 0 bases from V and 1 base from J, with 8 bases in between. The germline CDR1 and CDR2 sequences are MNHEY and SVGAGI. The CDR3 runs to 15 residues. In DNA, the CDR3 is TGTGCCAGCAGTTACTCGAGGGGGGGCACAGATACGCAGTATTTT. It yields the protein CASSYSRGGTDTQYF.

This clone was recorded a few times. The chain joins TRBV28 to TRBJ2-6; TRBD1 or TRBD2 may be the D gene (5 bases each). This CDR3 is 15 amino acids long. The V gene lost 11 bases and the J gene lost 0 bases, with 14 bases spanning the gap. CDR1 and CDR2 (germline): MDHEN, SYDVKM. CDR3 loop: CASEEGSSGANVLTF. CDR3 nucleotide sequence: TGTGCCTCCGAAGAGGGGAGCTCTGGGGCCAACGTCCTGACTTTC.

CDR3 protein: CSVEAGRSYEQYF. CDR3 sequence (DNA): TGCAGCGTTGAAGCAGGGCGCTCCTACGAGCAGTACTTC. The chain links TRBV29-1 to TRBJ2-7; D is perhaps TRBD1 (5 bases). This CDR3 region has 13 residues. Germline assignment: CDR1 SQVTM and CDR2 ANQGSEA. With 1 base removed from V and 0 bases from J, the gap between germline ends came to 7 bases.

The chain links TRBV9 to TRBJ2-5, with D hard to call. The germline CDR1 and CDR2 sequences are SGDLS and YYNGEE. The CDR3 runs to 15 residues. Trimming removed 0 bases at V and 4 bases at J, with 13 bases between. The CDR3, as DNA: TGTGCCAGCAGCGTAGGTTCACAGTTCTCAGAGACCCAGTACTTC. The encoded protein is CASSVGSQFSETQYF.

The chain couples TRBV15 to TRBJ2-2, with a possible D match to TRBD1 (6 bases). Germline CDR1 LNHNV, CDR2 YYDKDF (reference sequence). V was trimmed by 8 bases and J by 2 bases, leaving 9 bases between them. CDR3 length: 13 residues. Here the CDR3 reads CATGQINTGELFF. CDR3 bases: TGTGCCACCGGACAGATAAACACCGGGGAGCTGTTTTTT. Full variable domain (rest looked up from reference TRBV15 and TRBJ2-2): DAMVIQNPRYQVTQFGKPVTLSCSQTLNHNVMYWYQQKSSQAPKLLFHYYDKDFNNEADTPDNFQSRRPNTSFCFLDIRSPGLGDTAMYLCATGQINTGELFFGEGSRLTVL.

The genes are TRBV7-9 and TRBJ2-5; 8 bases align to TRBD1. This CDR3 region has 15 residues. The trim removed 5 bases at V and 1 base at J, leaving 6 bases unmatched. Germline CDR1 SEHNR, CDR2 FQNEAQ (reference sequence). CDR3 region: CASSPPRGLQETQYF. CDR3 DNA sequence: TGTGCCAGCAGCCCACCCAGGGGGCTCCAAGAGACCCAGTACTTC. The full variable domain, rest sourced from reference TRBV7-9 and TRBJ2-5, is DTGVSQNPRHKITKRGQNVTFRCDPISEHNRLYWYRQTLGQGPEFLTYFQNEAQLEKSRLLSDRFSAERPKGSFSTLEIQRTEQGDSAMYLCASSPPRGLQETQYFGPGTRLLVL.

This clone was observed once. The chain recombines TRBV19 with TRBJ2-7; 8 positions match TRBD2. V shed 3 bases and J 2 bases; nucleotides not matched to a gene: 3. Per germline, CDR1 LNHDA and CDR2 SQIVND (reference sequence). CDR3 length: 14 amino acids. CDR3 nucleotide sequence: TGTGCCAGTAGTATGTCGGGGGGGGCCTACGAGCAGTACTTC. Amino acids: CASSMSGGAYEQYF.

The chain recombines TRBV4-1 with TRBJ1-4; D call uncertain. Trimming left V 0 bases short and J 3 bases short, with 14 bases between. This CDR3 region has 17 residues. Germline lookup yields CDR1 MGHRA and CDR2 YSYEKL. CDR3 coding DNA: TGCGCCAGCAGCCAAGATTGGGGAGGAGCAGCTAATGAAAAACTGTTTTTT. Protein product: CASSQDWGGAANEKLFF.

The chain joins TRBV6-5 to TRBJ2-2; D tentatively reads TRBD1 or TRBD2 (5 bases each). The CDR3 contains 16 residues. V gave up 3 bases and J gave up 0 bases, with 11 bases separating them. Germline V gives CDR1 MNHEY, CDR2 SVGAGI. CDR3 protein: CASSYGTPPNTGELFF. CDR3 sequence (DNA): TGTGCCAGCAGTTATGGGACGCCGCCGAACACCGGGGAGCTGTTTTTT.

This clone appeared many times. This chain connects TRBV19 to TRBJ2-3; D perhaps matches TRBD2 (7 bases). With 7 bases removed from V and 3 bases from J, the gap between germline ends came to 20 bases. Germline CDR1 reads LNHDA; CDR2 reads SQIVND (reference sequence). The CDR3 runs 16 residues. The CDR3: CASTSRAGAVTDTQYF. CDR3 bases: TGTGCCAGTACCTCCCGGGCGGGGGCGGTAACAGATACGCAGTATTTT.

This rearrangement joins TRBV6-5 to TRBJ2-5; 7 bases map to TRBD2. Germline CDR1 and CDR2: MNHEY and SVGAGI. The CDR3 totals 15 residues. V trimming: 0 bases; J trimming: 2 bases; junction bases outside the gene matches: 3. CDR3 DNA: TGTGCCAGCAGTTACTCGGGGGGGTCTCAAGAGACCCAGTACTTC. The encoded protein is CASSYSGGSQETQYF.

The chain has TRBV10-3 and TRBJ1-2; no definite D call. The germline V and J ends were trimmed by 6 bases and 8 bases, with 10 bases remaining between them. The CDR3 runs 11 residues. Looked up from germline, CDR1 is ENHRY and CDR2 is SYGVKD. CDR3 residues: CAIRGMRGYTF. The CDR3 region has the DNA TGTGCCATCAGGGGCATGAGGGGCTACACCTTC.

The chain employs TRBV19 and TRBJ2-7; 7 bases are shared with TRBD2. CDR3 length: 14 residues. In germline, CDR1 is LNHDA, CDR2 SQIVND (reference sequence). Trimming cost V 9 bases and J 0 bases; bases outside gene matches: 8. CDR3 protein: CASTLGGNSYEQYF. In DNA, the CDR3 is TGTGCCAGCACCCTGGGGGGGAACTCCTACGAGCAGTACTTC.